This TCR beta chain was sequenced during a study of blood T cell repertoires in COVID-19. Repertoires were generated with immunoSEQ multiplex PCR, while TCRdb's copy carries only in-frame clones and drops some. The data contain 84,000 or so clones, approximately 90% of them singletons. The CDR3 runs 14 residues. Germline assignment: CDR1 GTSNPN and CDR2 SVGIG (reference sequence). The germline V and J ends were trimmed by 5 bases and 3 bases, with 14 bases remaining between them. The rearrangement joins TRBV30 to TRBJ1-5; D may be TRBD1 (5 bases). Sequencing used peripheral blood. This TCR was recovered from a man in his 60s with acute or convalescent COVID-19. CDR3 loop: CAWAGGDFNQPQHF. The CDR3 coding sequence is TGTGCCTGGGCCGGAGGGGACTTCAATCAGCCCCAGCATTTT.